The rows below give T cell receptor beta chains drawn from one sample of a study of blood T cell repertoires in COVID-19. The method was immunoSEQ multiplex PCR; TCRdb's version includes in-frame clones alone and lacks a portion of them. The profile shows about 260,000 clones, about 88% of them singletons. Sequenced: peripheral blood. These receptors all stem from a man younger than 40 with active or convalescent COVID-19. Each CDR3 is given with its conserved first and last residue. D genes are given only for firm matches. The listing skips clone size in some rows; elsewhere it reads once, few, many or a size class.

once	TRBV9	TRBJ2-3	TRBD2	CASSAQERGSDTQYF	TGTGCCAGCAGCGCCCAAGAGCGGGGGTCAGATACGCAGTATTTT
-	TRBV7-3	TRBJ2-1	TRBD2	CASSFNGGALYNEQFF	TGTGCCAGCAGCTTTAACGGGGGGGCCCTCTACAATGAGCAGTTCTTC
-	TRBV6-2/TRBV6-3	TRBJ1-2	TRBD1	CASSSRQGHGYTF	TGTGCCAGCAGTTCCCGACAGGGCCATGGCTACACCTTC
few	TRBV4-1	TRBJ2-6	TRBD2	CASSRGGAGRSGANVLTF	TGCGCCAGCAGCCGCGGAGGAGCGGGGCGCTCTGGGGCCAACGTCCTGACTTTC
-	TRBV23-1	TRBJ2-3	TRBD2	CASSQSQWGTSGEDTDTQYF	TGCGCCAGCAGTCAAAGCCAGTGGGGGACTAGCGGGGAGGACACAGATACGCAGTATTTT
once	TRBV4-2	TRBJ2-7	-	CASSPSGGRSTFYEQYF	TGTGCCAGCAGCCCATCGGGGGGCCGATCAACATTCTACGAGCAGTACTTC
-	TRBV4-2	TRBJ2-2	-	CASSQTTTGELFF	TGTGCCAGCAGCCAAACTACTACCGGGGAGCTGTTTTTT
-	TRBV18	TRBJ1-3	-	CAAGADVSGNTIYF	TGTGCCGCGGGGGCAGACGTCTCTGGAAACACCATATATTTT
-	TRBV4-2	TRBJ2-7	TRBD2	CASSPLAGGREQYF	TGTGCCAGCAGCCCACTAGCGGGGGGGAGGGAGCAGTACTTC
-	TRBV9	TRBJ1-2	-	CASSVQSRRDYGYTF	TGTGCCAGCAGCGTACAGAGCCGCCGGGACTATGGCTACACCTTC
-	TRBV27	TRBJ1-5	TRBD1	CASRGTGWVQPQHF	TGTGCCAGCAGAGGGACAGGGTGGGTTCAGCCCCAGCATTTT
-	TRBV30	TRBJ1-6	-	CAWSVTGWNSPLHF	TGTGCCTGGAGTGTGACGGGGTGGAATTCACCCCTCCACTTT
-	TRBV11-2	TRBJ2-4	-	CASSSRTGGAGDKNIQYF	TGTGCCAGCAGCTCGCGGACCGGCGGGGCTGGGGATAAAAACATTCAGTACTTC
-	TRBV7-3	TRBJ2-1	-	CASSPDRDYNEQFF	TGTGCCAGCAGCCCAGACAGAGACTACAATGAGCAGTTCTTC
-	TRBV4-2	TRBJ2-7	-	CASSQAGTSSAYEQYF	TGTGCCAGCAGCCAGGCCGGGACATCAAGCGCCTACGAGCAGTACTTC
-	TRBV12-3/TRBV12-4	TRBJ1-1	-	CASSLTGSTEAFF	TGTGCCAGCAGCCTTACAGGGTCCACTGAAGCTTTCTTT
-	TRBV2	TRBJ1-1	-	CASSEKQENTEAFF	TGTGCCAGCAGTGAAAAACAGGAGAACACTGAAGCTTTCTTT
-	TRBV4-1	TRBJ1-1	-	CASSQGRTRGFPEAFF	TGCGCCAGCAGCCAAGGACGCACAAGGGGGTTTCCTGAAGCTTTCTTT
-	TRBV28	TRBJ2-7	TRBD1	CASGDRVDEQYF	TGTGCCAGCGGGGACAGGGTAGACGAGCAGTACTTC
-	TRBV10-1	TRBJ2-3	-	CASSEAAPTDTQYF	TGCGCCAGCAGTGAGGCGGCGCCCACAGATACGCAGTATTTT
-	TRBV9	TRBJ2-2	-	CASSDGLSTGELFF	TGTGCCAGCAGCGATGGTCTGAGCACCGGGGAGCTGTTTTTT
-	TRBV5-6	TRBJ2-7	-	CASSLLQAAYEQYF	TGTGCCAGCAGCCTCCTACAGGCCGCTTACGAGCAGTACTTC
-	TRBV29-1	TRBJ1-1	-	CSVEGGRRPMTEAFF	TGCAGCGTCGAGGGAGGACGGAGGCCTATGACTGAAGCTTTCTTT
once	TRBV5-6	TRBJ1-3	-	CASSLVESRGNTIYF	TGTGCCAGCAGCTTGGTCGAGTCGCGAGGAAACACCATATATTTT
once	TRBV5-1	TRBJ2-6	-	CASSPSGSGANVLTF	TGCGCCAGCAGCCCCTCGGGGTCTGGGGCCAACGTCCTGACTTTC
once	TRBV19	TRBJ1-1	-	CASSIERGGTEAFF	TGTGCCAGTAGTATAGAACGAGGCGGCACTGAAGCTTTCTTT
-	TRBV6-5	TRBJ1-1	-	CASRVTGSGISEAFF	TGTGCCAGCAGGGTGACAGGTTCCGGCATTTCTGAAGCTTTCTTT
once	TRBV19	TRBJ1-2	-	CATSTTNYGYTF	TGTGCCACATCGACAACTAACTATGGCTACACCTTC